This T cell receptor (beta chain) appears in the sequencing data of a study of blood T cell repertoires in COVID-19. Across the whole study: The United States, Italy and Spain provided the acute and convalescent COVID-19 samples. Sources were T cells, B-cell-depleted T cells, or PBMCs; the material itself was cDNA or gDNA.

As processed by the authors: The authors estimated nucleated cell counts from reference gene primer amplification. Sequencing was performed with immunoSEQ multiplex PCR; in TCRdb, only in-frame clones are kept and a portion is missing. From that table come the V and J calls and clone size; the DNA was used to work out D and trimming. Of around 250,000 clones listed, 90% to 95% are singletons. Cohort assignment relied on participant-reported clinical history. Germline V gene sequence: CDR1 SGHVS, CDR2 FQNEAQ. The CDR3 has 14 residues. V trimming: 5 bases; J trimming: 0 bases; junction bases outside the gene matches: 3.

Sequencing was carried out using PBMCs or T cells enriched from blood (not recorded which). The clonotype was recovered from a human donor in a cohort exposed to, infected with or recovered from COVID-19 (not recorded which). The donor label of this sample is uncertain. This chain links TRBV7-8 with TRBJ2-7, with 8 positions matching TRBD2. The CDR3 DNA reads TGTGCCAGCAGCGAGCGGGGGCACTCCTACGAGCAGTACTTC. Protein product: CASSERGHSYEQYF.